These T cell receptor beta chains were read from a single sample in a study of regulatory T cells in long-lasting Graves disease. Via MiXCR, TCRdb re-called the multiplex PCR reads, giving one row per CDR3 protein. This sample has roughly 300,000 distinct CDR3 sequences, with about 18% found just once. The specimen was peripheral blood mononuclear cells (PBMCs), collected when the disease was refractory, from a patient treated with antithyroid drugs. These receptors all stem from a female donor with Graves disease. Both conserved end residues are part of each CDR3. Each record gives: CDR3 DNA, CDR3 protein, clone size, D gene, J gene, V gene, CDR3 length. D genes are given only for firm matches. Size tells how often a clone was seen (once, few, many) or the class of an expanded clone, and some rows leave it out.

TGTGCCAGCAGCTTAGGGTGGCTCTCTGGGGCCAACGTCCTGACTTTC CASSLGWLSGANVLTF many . TRBJ2-6 TRBV7-2 16
TGTGCCAGCAGCCTGCGGACTAGCGGAAGTACCTACGAGCAGTACTTC CASSLRTSGSTYEQYF . TRBD2 TRBJ2-7 TRBV7-9 16
TGTGCCAGCAGCCCGGGGCCAGGAGAGACCCAGTACTTC CASSPGPGETQYF many . TRBJ2-5 TRBV5-1 13
TGTGCCAGCAAGCGCCGGCCAGATACGCAGTATTTT CASKRRPDTQYF few . TRBJ2-3 TRBV2 12
TGTGCTAGCAGTTCCACGGGACAGGGAGGGGAAGAACTGTTTTTT CASSSTGQGGEELFF . TRBD1 TRBJ1-4 TRBV11-2 15
TGTGCCAGCAGCAGGACAGGCGACAATCAGCCCCAGCATTTT CASSRTGDNQPQHF few TRBD1 TRBJ1-5 TRBV6-1 14
TGTGCCACCAGTGATGCACTCCGGGGGCAAGAGACCCAGTACTTC CATSDALRGQETQYF many . TRBJ2-5 TRBV24-1 15
TGCGCCAGCAGCTTTCTCCCGGGGTCCCACCCCACTGACTTC CASSFLPGSHPTDF . . TRBJ2-5 TRBV5-1 14
TGCAGTGCTAGAGATCAGCGGGGGCGGGGTGGCTACACCTTC CSARDQRGRGGYTF . . TRBJ1-2 TRBV20-1 14
TGTGCCAGCAGTGAGTGGACAGGGGGCATCTACGAGCAGTACTTC CASSEWTGGIYEQYF few TRBD1 TRBJ2-7 TRBV6-1 15
TGTGCCAGCAGGTCAGGGGGCCACATCTATGGCTACACCTTC CASRSGGHIYGYTF many TRBD1 TRBJ1-2 TRBV7-2 14
TGCGCCAGCAGCCGGACACAGGGACAGGGAGTGTCTGGCTACACCTTC CASSRTQGQGVSGYTF . TRBD1 TRBJ1-2 TRBV5-1 16
TGTGCCAGCACTCCGGGGACAGGGTTTGTACAGCCCCAGCATTTT CASTPGTGFVQPQHF . TRBD1 TRBJ1-5 TRBV12-3/TRBV12-4 15
TGTGCCAGCAGCGGGGGGACAGGGGAATACGGGGAGCTGTTTTTT CASSGGTGEYGELFF many TRBD1 TRBJ2-2 TRBV6-1 15
TGTGCCAGCAGTTTAAGTTTCAGGGAGAACACTGAAGCTTTCTTT CASSLSFRENTEAFF . . TRBJ1-1 TRBV27 15
TGTGCCAGCAGCGTAGGACTAAAGGATCGGCCCCAGCATTTT CASSVGLKDRPQHF . . TRBJ1-5 TRBV9 14
TGCAGTGCTAGAGAGACTAGCGGGGGGGTCGAGCAGTACTTC CSARETSGGVEQYF few TRBD2 TRBJ2-7 TRBV20-1 14
TGTGCCAGCAGCCCACCGACAGGGAACTATGGCTACACCTTC CASSPPTGNYGYTF many TRBD1 TRBJ1-2 TRBV13 14
TGTGCCACAGGGAGAAGAGGCTCTGGGGCCAACGTCCTGACTTTC CATGRRGSGANVLTF few . TRBJ2-6 TRBV28 15
TGCGCCAGCAGCTTGGATTTATGGACCGGGGAGCTGTTTTTT CASSLDLWTGELFF many . TRBJ2-2 TRBV5-1 14
TGTGCCAGCAGCCTCAGGGGGCGCGACTATGGCTACACCTTC CASSLRGRDYGYTF . TRBD1 TRBJ1-2 TRBV9 14
TGTGCCAGCAGCTTATCCAGGTCTCCGGCTTCGTACTTC CASSLSRSPASYF . . TRBJ2-7 TRBV5-1 13
TGTGCCAGCAGTCAGGTTTCTGGGGCCAACGTCCTGACTTTC CASSQVSGANVLTF many . TRBJ2-6 TRBV27 14
TGTGCCAGCAGCTTGGGGGGAGGCAATTCACCCCTCCACTTT CASSLGGGNSPLHF many . TRBJ1-6 TRBV11-3 14
TGTGCCAGCAGGAAGGGGCGCGACTACGAGCAGTACTTC CASRKGRDYEQYF many . TRBJ2-7 TRBV12-3/TRBV12-4 13
TGTGCCAGCAGAGAGCGGGGGGGACTCTACAATGAGCAGTTCTTC CASRERGGLYNEQFF many TRBD2 TRBJ2-1 TRBV2 15
TGTGCCAGCAGCTTGCATCAGGGGGTCTTAGCCAAAAACATTCAGTACTTC CASSLHQGVLAKNIQYF many TRBD1 TRBJ2-4 TRBV11-2 17
TGTGCCAGCAGTTTATACCGGGGATGGGAAGAGACCCAGTACTTC CASSLYRGWEETQYF many . TRBJ2-5 TRBV28 15